Shown below are 11 T cell receptor beta chains from a single sample sequenced in a study of T cells in Graves' hyperthyroidism and ophthalmopathy. RNA transcripts yielded amplified TCR beta CDR3 regions. The HTBI primer set drove a first-round RT-PCR of the TCR CDR3. Via MiXCR, TCRdb re-called the multiplex PCR reads, giving one row per CDR3 protein. The table lists almost 600,000 distinct CDR3 sequences, around 46% of them singletons. Sequenced input: peripheral blood or thyroid tissue (not recorded which). The receptors here all came from a woman aged 18 to 35 with Graves' hyperthyroidism.

This clonotype was detected many times. This chain connects TRBV6-2 or TRBV6-3 to TRBJ2-6; D not certain. V was trimmed by 1 base and J by 0 bases, leaving 7 bases between them. Germline V gives CDR1 MNHEY, CDR2 SVGEGT. The CDR3 runs to 16 residues. This CDR3 is CASSYWRTSGANVLTF. The CDR3 DNA reads TGTGCCAGCAGTTACTGGCGTACCTCTGGGGCCAACGTCCTGACTTTC.

This clonotype was seen ten or more times. The V and J genes are TRBV19 and TRBJ1-2; D call uncertain. CDR3 length: 10 residues. The V end was cut by 7 bases, the J end by 5 bases, with 5 bases between. The V gene's germline CDR1 is LNHDA and CDR2 SQIVND (reference sequence). CDR3 bases: TGTGCCAGTAAAGGGTATGGCTACACCTTC. Protein product: CASKGYGYTF.

There are many counts of this clonotype. The V gene is TRBV12-3 or TRBV12-4, the J gene TRBJ1-2; 10 bases map to TRBD1. The V gene end was trimmed by 3 bases and the J gene end by 4 bases; junction bases not matched to a gene: 2. This CDR3 is built from 14 residues. The CDR3 nucleotides read TGTGCCAGCAGTTTCCGACAGGGGGCCTATGGCTACACCTTC. It encodes CASSFRQGAYGYTF.

The chain recombines TRBV18 with TRBJ1-2; D is perhaps TRBD1 (5 bases). The V gene lost 2 bases and the J gene lost 1 base, with 11 bases spanning the gap. The CDR3 is made up of 15 amino acids. Germline CDR1 KGHSH, CDR2 LQKENI. The chain's CDR3 is CASSPGQGDNYGYTF. In nucleotides, the CDR3 is TGTGCCAGCTCACCAGGGCAGGGTGATAACTATGGCTACACCTTC.

This clonotype showed up many times. V usage is TRBV7-9 and J usage is TRBJ2-1; maybe TRBD2 (6 bases). The CDR3 is 15 amino acids. The germline V and J ends were trimmed by 1 base and 0 bases, with 7 bases remaining between them. Germline V gene sequence: CDR1 SEHNR, CDR2 FQNEAQ (reference sequence). The CDR3, as DNA: TGTGCCAGCAGCTTAGTCGGGAGCTCCTACAATGAGCAGTTCTTC. Its protein is CASSLVGSSYNEQFF.

V usage is TRBV5-1 and J usage is TRBJ2-7; D unresolved. The V gene lost 0 bases and the J gene lost 6 bases, with 10 bases spanning the gap. CDR1 is SGHRS, CDR2 YFSETQ, per germline. The CDR3 is 13 residues long. This CDR3 reads CASSLEFSPEQYF. CDR3 DNA sequence: TGCGCCAGCAGCTTGGAGTTCAGCCCCGAGCAGTACTTC.

The J gene is TRBJ2-7, the V gene TRBV20-1; D is possibly TRBD2 (7 bases). V was trimmed by 0 bases and J by 7 bases, leaving 22 bases between them. CDR3 length: 16 residues. Germline V gene data show CDR1 as DFQATT and CDR2 as SNEGSKA (reference sequence). The CDR3 loop is CSARDPGGGAYNEQYF. The CDR3 DNA reads as TGCAGTGCTAGAGATCCGGGCGGGGGCGCCTACAATGAGCAGTACTTC.

The sample holds one count of this clonotype. V is TRBV6-1 and J is TRBJ2-3, with 7 bases aligning to TRBD1. Trimming removed 5 bases from V and 1 base from J; junction bases left unmatched: 6. The CDR3 totals 15 residues. Germline CDR1 is MNHNS and CDR2 is SASEGT. The CDR3 DNA follows: TGTGCCAGCAGTATAAGACAGGGACGCACAGATACGCAGTATTTT. Amino acid sequence: CASSIRQGRTDTQYF.

There are a few counts of this clonotype. The chain has TRBV5-6 and TRBJ2-2, with D tentatively TRBD1 (5 bases). V lost 1 base to trimming and J lost 5 bases, with 12 bases between them. Germline CDR1 reads SGHDT; CDR2 reads YYEEEE. The CDR3 extends over 15 amino acids. CDR3 DNA sequence: TGTGCCAGCAGCTTGAACAGGTTCGGGACCGGGGAGCTGTTTTTT. Translated: CASSLNRFGTGELFF.

This clonotype has at least ten counts. The rearrangement links TRBV11-2 to TRBJ2-2; TRBD1 aligns across 8 bases. Germline CDR1 reads SGHAT; CDR2 reads FQNNGV. The junction had 8 bases not matched to a gene; V was cut back by 4 bases and J by 4 bases. CDR3 length: 16 residues. The CDR3 DNA follows: TGTGCCAGCAGCTCACAGGGGGTGGGTGGCACCGGGGAGCTGTTTTTT. It translates to CASSSQGVGGTGELFF.

The rearrangement joins TRBV7-9 to TRBJ2-7; 7 bases align to TRBD1. Germline V gives CDR1 SEHNR, CDR2 FQNEAQ (reference sequence). The CDR3 contains 14 residues. Trimming at V came to 5 bases and at J to 4 bases, leaving 8 bases not matched to a gene. DNA for the CDR3: TGTGCCAGCAGCGCCGCGACAGGGACATACGAGCAGTACTTC. Translating it yields CASSAATGTYEQYF.